This T cell receptor (beta chain) was found in a study of T cell responses to AZD1222 COVID-19 vaccine. Whole-study results and caveats: In the spike-specific TCR repertoire, nearly half reportedly target unmutated variant regions. Rises in breadth and depth of Spike-specific TCRs came after two AZD1222 doses. Samples come after the peak T cell response, not at day 14.

A remark on this clone: Its matching antigen is unknown.

The CDR3 consists of 15 residues. CDR1 and CDR2 (germline): MNHEY, SVGEGT. V was clipped by 2 bases and J by 5 bases, with 13 bases between them. Assay used: immunoSEQ multiplex PCR; TCRdb lists only in-frame clones, some missing. The sample records under 150,000 clones, 80% to 90% being singletons. V and J are TRBV6-2 or TRBV6-3 and TRBJ1-5, with a possible D match to TRBD1 (6 bases). The sequencing used peripheral blood, collected on day 0 of MenACWY control vaccination. This clonotype was obtained from an adult in good health. The CDR3 DNA sequence: TGTGCCAGCAGTTACGAGACAGGACTTTATCAGCCCCAGCATTTT. Protein: CASSYETGLYQPQHF.